The source of this TCR beta chain is a study of cytomegalovirus exposure and HLA in healthy donors. As regards this clone: Its antigen is not known.

Germline V CDR1 and CDR2: SGHRS, YFSETQ. V lost 2 bases and J 3 bases, leaving 12 bases between the germline ends. CDR3 length: 14 amino acids. PCR used 60 Vbeta primers and 13 Jbeta primers. Clones were sequenced by immunoSEQ multiplex PCR, and TCRdb holds only the in-frame ones, with some missing. The data show just over 150,000 clones, 75% to 80% seen once. Findings and caveats of the study: Being productive about 87% or about 30% of the time was typical of most TCR beta V segments in an earlier analysis. According to the study, 160 or so TCR beta chains were cytomegalovirus-associated. A later analysis reportedly identified an Asian-associated ancestry cluster as carrying fewer N-insertions than the roughly 670-donor mean. Reports state that TCR beta sequences accurately predicted most subjects' HLA-A and HLA-B alleles.

The V and J genes are TRBV5-1 and TRBJ2-7, with D hard to call. Sequenced material: PBMCs. This clonotype was sampled from a woman between 40 and 55 years old in good health and CMV-seronegative. Here the CDR3 DNA reads TGCGCCAGCAGCTTTTTGAGAGGAAGCTACGAGCAGTACTTC. Amino acids: CASSFLRGSYEQYF.